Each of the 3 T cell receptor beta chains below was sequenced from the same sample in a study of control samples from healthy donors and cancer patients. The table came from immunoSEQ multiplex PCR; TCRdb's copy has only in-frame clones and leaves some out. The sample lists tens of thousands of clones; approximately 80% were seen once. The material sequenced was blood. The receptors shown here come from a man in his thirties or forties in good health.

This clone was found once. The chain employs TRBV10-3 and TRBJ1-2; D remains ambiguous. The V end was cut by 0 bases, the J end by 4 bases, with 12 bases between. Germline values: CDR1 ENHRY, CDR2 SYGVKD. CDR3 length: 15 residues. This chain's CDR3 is CAISESTAFFYGYTF. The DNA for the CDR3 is TGTGCCATCAGTGAGTCCACAGCTTTCTTCTATGGCTACACCTTC.

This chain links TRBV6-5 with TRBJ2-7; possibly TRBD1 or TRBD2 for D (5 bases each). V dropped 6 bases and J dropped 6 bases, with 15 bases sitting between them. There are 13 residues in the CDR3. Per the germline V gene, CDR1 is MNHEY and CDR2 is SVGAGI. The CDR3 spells CASSPVGTTEQYF. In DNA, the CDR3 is TGTGCCAGCAGCCCCGTCGGGACGACCGAGCAGTACTTC.

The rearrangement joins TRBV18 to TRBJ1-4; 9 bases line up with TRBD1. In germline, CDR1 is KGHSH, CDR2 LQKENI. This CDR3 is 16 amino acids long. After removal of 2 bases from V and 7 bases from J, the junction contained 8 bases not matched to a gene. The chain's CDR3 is CASSPSGVTGGEKLFF. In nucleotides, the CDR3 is TGTGCCAGCTCACCATCCGGGGTGACAGGGGGTGAAAAACTGTTTTTT. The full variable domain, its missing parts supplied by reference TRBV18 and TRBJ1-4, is NAGVMQNPRHLVRRRGQEARLRCSPMKGHSHVYWYRQLPEEGLKFMVYLQKENIIDESGMPKERFSAEFPKEGPSILRIQQVVRGDSAAYFCASSPSGVTGGEKLFFGSGTQLSVL.